The present TCR beta chain was sequenced within a study of CD8 T cells in ankylosing spondylitis. TCRdb re-called the 5' RACE reads through MiXCR, storing one row per CDR3 protein. Here the sample spans 200,000 to 300,000 distinct CDR3 sequences, about 10% being singletons. This clonotype came up many times. The sample comprised blood, either unsorted or a sorted T cell fraction (not recorded which). This clonotype was sampled from a male donor with ankylosing spondylitis or in good health (not recorded which).

The CDR3 is CASSQDVIQPQHF. CDR3 in DNA: TGCGCCAGCAGCCAAGATGTTATTCAGCCCCAGCATTTT. The chain employs TRBV4-1 and TRBJ1-5, with D unresolved. Trimming pared 0 bases from V and 6 bases from J, leaving 6 bases between. The germline V gene encodes CDR1 MGHRA and CDR2 YSYEKL. CDR3 length: 13 amino acids.